Listed below are T cell receptor beta chains from one sample, sequenced in a study of blood T cell repertoires in COVID-19. Clones were sequenced by immunoSEQ multiplex PCR, and TCRdb holds only the in-frame ones, with some missing. The table lists around 200,000 clones, roughly nine tenths of them singletons. Material for sequencing was PBMCs or T cells enriched from blood (not recorded which). Receptor source: a woman younger than 45 who had recovered from COVID-19. Each CDR3 is given with its conserved first and last residue. A D gene is named only where the DNA matches it firmly. Only some rows state a clone size, as once, few, many or a class for expanded clones.

>.|TRBJ1-1|TRBV7-3|many
TGTGCCAGCAGACCGGGGAATATGAGGAACACTGAAGCTTTCTTT
CASRPGNMRNTEAFF
>TRBD2|TRBJ2-1|TRBV7-8|.
TGTGCCAGCAGCTTAGCACTAGCGGAATACAATGAGCAGTTCTTC
CASSLALAEYNEQFF
>TRBD1|TRBJ1-6|TRBV5-1|.
TGCGCCAGCAGCTTGGTACTTGGACAGGGGAATTCACCCCTCCACTTT
CASSLVLGQGNSPLHF
>.|TRBJ2-2|TRBV7-9|once
TGTGCCAGCAGCTTAGGTGTGCTAACCGGGGAGCTGTTTTTT
CASSLGVLTGELFF
>.|TRBJ1-2|TRBV5-8|.
TGTGCCAGCAGCCCCCCGGGGGGCTACACCTTC
CASSPPGGYTF
>.|TRBJ1-2|TRBV19|.
TGTGCCAGTAGTATCGGGGGACGGACTCCTAACTATGGCTACACCTTC
CASSIGGRTPNYGYTF
>.|TRBJ1-5|TRBV6-5|.
TGTGCCAGCAGTTACTCGGCGGGGGTTCATCAGCCCCAGCATTTT
CASSYSAGVHQPQHF
>.|TRBJ1-6|TRBV5-1|.
TGCGCCAGCAGCTTGGAGCAGGGATCTTCACCCCTCCACTTT
CASSLEQGSSPLHF
>.|TRBJ1-6|TRBV7-9|.
TGTGCCAGCAGTTCGGGGGGCTCCTATAATTCACCCCTCCACTTT
CASSSGGSYNSPLHF
>TRBD1|TRBJ1-1|TRBV7-9|.
TGTGCCAGCAGCCCCGGGACAGGGGGCACGGTGAACACTGAAGCTTTCTTT
CASSPGTGGTVNTEAFF
>.|TRBJ2-7|TRBV15|once
TGTGCCACCAGCAGAGGAGAGATTGCCTACGAGCAGTACTTC
CATSRGEIAYEQYF
>.|TRBJ1-1|TRBV4-1|.
TGCGCCAGCAGCCAAGGCGTAGTGGGGGGAGCTTTCTTT
CASSQGVVGGAFF
>.|TRBJ1-5|TRBV3-1/TRBV3-2|few
TGTGCCAGCAGCCCGACGGGTCGGGGTGATCAGCCCCAGCATTTT
CASSPTGRGDQPQHF
>.|TRBJ1-1|TRBV10-3|.
TGTGCCAGCAGGGGAGGCACTGAAGCTTTCTTT
CASRGGTEAFF
>TRBD2|TRBJ2-1|TRBV19|.
TGTGCCAGTAGTCTTCGGGGGGGGTACAATGAGCAGTTCTTC
CASSLRGGYNEQFF
>.|TRBJ1-5|TRBV4-3|few
TGCGCCAGCAGCCAAGATTGGCAGGCCAATCAGCCCCAGCATTTT
CASSQDWQANQPQHF
>TRBD2|TRBJ2-1|TRBV4-3|once
TGCGCCAGCAGCCAAGATAGGGTAGCGGGGGTGAACAATGAGCAGTTCTTC
CASSQDRVAGVNNEQFF
>TRBD1|TRBJ2-2|TRBV4-2|.
TGTGCCAGCAGCCAAACAAGATCACAGGGGGCGGTCACCGGGGAGCTGTTTTTT
CASSQTRSQGAVTGELFF
>.|TRBJ1-4|TRBV19|.
TGTGCCAGTACGGGAAATCCCTCGAGTCGGGAAAAACTGTTTTTT
CASTGNPSSREKLFF
>.|TRBJ2-3|TRBV11-2|.
TGTGCCAGCAGCGACTACAGGGCAGATACGCAGTATTTT
CASSDYRADTQYF
>TRBD1|TRBJ1-4|TRBV19|once
TGTGCCAGATCCGGGACAGGGGAAGAAAAACTGTTTTTT
CARSGTGEEKLFF
>TRBD2|TRBJ2-1|TRBV7-2|.
TGTGCCAGCAGCTTAGGGGGGGGACCCAACTACAATGAGCAGTTCTTC
CASSLGGGPNYNEQFF
>TRBD2|TRBJ2-7|TRBV5-1|.
TGCGCCAGCAGCTTGGCCCCCTTAGCGGGGGTCTCCTACGAGCAGTACTTC
CASSLAPLAGVSYEQYF
>.|TRBJ1-6|TRBV7-2|.
TGTGCCAGCAGCTTAGGTCCCGGGATTCCCGGCTCCTATAATTCACCCCTCCACTTT
CASSLGPGIPGSYNSPLHF
>TRBD1|TRBJ2-1|TRBV7-9|.
TGTGCCAGCAGCTTAGGGACAGGGGTTATCAATGAGCAGTTCTTC
CASSLGTGVINEQFF
>.|TRBJ1-5|TRBV6-5|.
TGTGCCAGCACCAACATCGTGGGGGCAAATCAGCCCCAGCATTTT
CASTNIVGANQPQHF